This TCR beta chain was recorded in a study of human T cells and chemical hapten exposure. Study details: Patients, largely female, had alopecia areata, totalis or universalis. Per-sample TCR yield variation was attributed mainly to small pooled library volume differences.

TCRdb fed the RACE reads into MiXCR, producing one record per CDR3 protein. The data show roughly 120,000 distinct CDR3 sequences, roughly 15% seen once. Noted time point: patch test 1, 2 weeks after DPC sensitization. The treatment was: therapeutic diphenylcyclopropenone sensitization with weekly scalp DPC. The sequences come from whole blood, collected in connection with sensitization to the hapten diphenylcyclopropenone (DPC). The clonotype comes from a man aged 18-30 years with alopecia areata. Some clones in this sample may be carry-over from other donors' samples.

The CDR3 bases are TGCGCCAGCAGCAGAGGACTAGCAGAGACCCAGTACTTC. Protein sequence: CASSRGLAETQYF. This rearrangement joins TRBV5-1 to TRBJ2-5, with 8 bases aligning to TRBD2. CDR1 is SGHRS, CDR2 YFSETQ, per germline. The CDR3 has 13 residues. Germline trimming cut 4 bases from V and 4 bases from J; bases unmatched to any gene: 3.